A selection of T cell receptor beta chains follows, all from one sample in a study of graft-versus-host responses after intestinal transplantation. The data were produced by immunoSEQ multiplex PCR, yet TCRdb's version contains in-frame clones alone and is incomplete. This sample has some 39,000 clones; roughly 96% occur once, and the top ten carry around 0.2%. For these TCRs, the target antigens are not known. The sample consisted of unstimulated CD8+ T cells sorted from spleen or lymph node cells, taken before transplant. The receptors were sampled from a human donor who was the organ donor for an intestinal transplant. Each CDR3 is given with its conserved first and last residue. Each record gives: clone size, V gene, D gene, J gene, CDR3 length, CDR3 DNA, CDR3 protein. D genes are given only for firm matches. A row's size may be missing; if present it is once, few, many or a size class.

>NA|TRBV9|TRBD1|TRBJ1-4|15
TGTGCCAGCAGCGCGACCGGGACAGCTAATGAAAAACTGTTTTTT
CASSATGTANEKLFF
>NA|TRBV7-6|NA|TRBJ2-7|13
TGTGCCAGCAGCTTAGGGATCTCTGGCGAGCAGTACTTC
CASSLGISGEQYF
>NA|TRBV28|NA|TRBJ2-2|13
TGTGCCAGCAGTTTAGGCAGCTCCGGGGAGCTGTTTTTT
CASSLGSSGELFF
>NA|TRBV9|TRBD1|TRBJ1-5|15
TGTGCCAGCAGCGCGGGACAGGAGGGCGCTCAGCCCCAGCATTTT
CASSAGQEGAQPQHF
>NA|TRBV6-1|NA|TRBJ1-1|12
TGTGCCAGCATAGGGGGTGGGACTGAAGCTTTCTTT
CASIGGGTEAFF
>NA|TRBV5-5|NA|TRBJ1-1|13
TGTGCCAGCAGCTTCGGCCTGAACACTGAAGCTTTCTTT
CASSFGLNTEAFF
>NA|TRBV5-6|NA|TRBJ1-2|16
TGTGCCAGCAGCTTGATGAGGGGGGCTTTAAATGATGGCTACACCTTC
CASSLMRGALNDGYTF
>NA|TRBV19|NA|TRBJ1-1|16
TGTGCCAGTAGTATTTCTCCGGACAGCAGCAACACTGAAGCTTTCTTT
CASSISPDSSNTEAFF
>NA|TRBV11-1|NA|TRBJ2-1|12
TGTGCCAGCAGCTTAGTCTACAATGAGCAGTTCTTC
CASSLVYNEQFF
>NA|TRBV6-1|TRBD1|TRBJ2-7|14
TGTGCCAGCAGAATTGTATCAGGGGGCAGGGAGCAGTACTTC
CASRIVSGGREQYF
>NA|TRBV19|NA|TRBJ2-5|14
TGTGCCAGTAGTATGGACATCCGCCAAGAGACCCAGTACTTC
CASSMDIRQETQYF
>NA|TRBV2|TRBD2|TRBJ2-3|14
TGTGCCAGCAGGAGGCGGGGGAGCGCAGATACGCAGTATTTT
CASRRRGSADTQYF
>NA|TRBV7-9|NA|TRBJ1-2|13
TGTGCCAGCAGCCCCGGGTCAGGCCGCGGCTACACCTTC
CASSPGSGRGYTF
>NA|TRBV4-3|NA|TRBJ2-1|15
TGCGCCAGCAGCCAAGATGGGACATCCTACAATGAGCAGTTCTTC
CASSQDGTSYNEQFF
>NA|TRBV19|NA|TRBJ2-3|13
TGTGCCAGTAGTATCCTGCCCACAGATACGCAGTATTTT
CASSILPTDTQYF
>NA|TRBV27|NA|TRBJ2-7|13
TGTGCCAGCAGTCGCCAGGACCACTACGAGCAGTACTTC
CASSRQDHYEQYF
>NA|TRBV4-2|TRBD1|TRBJ1-1|13
TGTGCCAGCAGCCGGGGACAGGACACTGAAGCTTTCTTT
CASSRGQDTEAFF
>once|TRBV4-1|NA|TRBJ1-3|15
TGCGCCAGCAGCCAAGATCGTACTACTGGAAACACCATATATTTT
CASSQDRTTGNTIYF
>NA|TRBV7-2|NA|TRBJ2-3|15
TGTGCCAGCAGTTCTGGAATTGAAGGCACAGATACGCAGTATTTT
CASSSGIEGTDTQYF
>NA|TRBV5-1|TRBD1|TRBJ1-1|15
TGCGCCAGCAGCTTCGGACAGGGGATGAACACTGAAGCTTTCTTT
CASSFGQGMNTEAFF
>NA|TRBV10-2|NA|TRBJ1-4|17
TGCGCCAGCAGTGAGTCAGACTACTTCTCAACTAATGAAAAACTGTTTTTT
CASSESDYFSTNEKLFF
>NA|TRBV5-1|TRBD1|TRBJ2-4|15
TGCGCCAGCAGCCAGGGGGCGGACAGCAAAAACATTCAGTACTTC
CASSQGADSKNIQYF
>NA|TRBV5-1|NA|TRBJ2-2|13
TGCGCCAGCAGCGGCAGGGAGTCCGGGGAGCTGTTTTTT
CASSGRESGELFF
>NA|TRBV29-1|NA|TRBJ1-2|11
TGCAGCGTTGAAACAGATTATGGCTACACCTTC
CSVETDYGYTF
>NA|TRBV9|NA|TRBJ1-1|15
TGTGCCAGCAGCGATTTCTTAGGGGGGAACACTGAAGCTTTCTTT
CASSDFLGGNTEAFF
>NA|TRBV10-1|TRBD1|TRBJ1-2|15
TGCGCCAGCAGTCCCACCGGACAGGGGGGGTTAGGCTACACCTTC
CASSPTGQGGLGYTF
>NA|TRBV13|NA|TRBJ2-5|11
TGTGCCAGCAGCTTCGGAGAGACCCAGTACTTC
CASSFGETQYF
>NA|TRBV18|NA|TRBJ2-3|14
TGTGCCAGCTCGTCGACTAGAGACACAGATACGCAGTATTTT
CASSSTRDTDTQYF
>NA|TRBV29-1|NA|TRBJ2-7|14
TGCAGCGTTGAGGACGGAGGGGCCTCCTACGAGCAGTACTTC
CSVEDGGASYEQYF
>NA|TRBV5-1|NA|TRBJ2-2|15
TGCGCCAGCAGCCAAGGGACAAGAGGAACCGGGGAGCTGTTTTTT
CASSQGTRGTGELFF
>NA|TRBV4-3|NA|TRBJ1-2|14
TGCGCCAGCAGCCAAGATCGGCTTAACTATGGCTACACCTTC
CASSQDRLNYGYTF
>NA|TRBV7-2|NA|TRBJ1-2|15
TGTGCCAGCAGCTTGATTCCCCCAAGGGTAGACCCGGGGACCTTC
CASSLIPPRVDPGTF
>NA|TRBV19|NA|TRBJ1-5|13
TGTGCCAGCAAGGACAGAGAAAATCAGCCCCAGCATTTT
CASKDRENQPQHF
>NA|TRBV9|NA|TRBJ1-1|14
TGTGCCAGCAGCCCCTCAGGTGTGAACACTGAAGCTTTCTTT
CASSPSGVNTEAFF
>NA|TRBV18|TRBD1|TRBJ1-2|15
TGTGCCAGCTCACCCGGACAGGAAGGGGGTTATGGCTACACCTTC
CASSPGQEGGYGYTF
>NA|TRBV6-5|TRBD2|TRBJ2-7|15
TGTGCCAGCATCCAACAGAGCGGGGGGGGCGGGGAGCAGTACTTC
CASIQQSGGGGEQYF
>NA|TRBV4-1|TRBD1|TRBJ1-2|14
TGCGCCAGCAGCCAAGACAGGGGGGGCTATGGCTACACCTTC
CASSQDRGGYGYTF
>NA|TRBV2|TRBD1|TRBJ2-2|15
TGTGCCAGCAGGCCGGGACAGCTCAACACCGGGGAGCTGTTTTTT
CASRPGQLNTGELFF
>NA|TRBV28|NA|TRBJ2-1|14
TGTGCCAGCAGTTTATCGGAGGGAGTCAATGAGCAGTTCTTC
CASSLSEGVNEQFF
>NA|TRBV30|NA|TRBJ1-1|12
TGTGCCTGGAGTCCATCCAATACTGAAGCTTTCTTT
CAWSPSNTEAFF
>once|TRBV9|TRBD1|TRBJ1-2|17
TGTGCCAGCAGCTCCAGGGGGGGGCAGGGGAATAACTATGGCTACACCTTC
CASSSRGGQGNNYGYTF
>NA|TRBV6-1|NA|TRBJ2-1|15
TGTGCCAGCAGTGATGAGGACGGCCCTCGAGATGAGCAGTTCTTC
CASSDEDGPRDEQFF
>NA|TRBV4-2|NA|TRBJ2-1|15
TGTGCCAGCAGCCAAGATCTTGGGCTAACCAATGAGCAGTTCTTC
CASSQDLGLTNEQFF